This T cell receptor beta chain comes out of a study of T cell responses to AZD1222 COVID-19 vaccine. Second-dose groups at about 4 or about 12 weeks were pooled. Study conclusions and caveats: Compared with day 0, the breadth and depth of the Spike-specific TCR repertoire rose significantly after two doses of AZD1222. Clonal diversity may have been underestimated in mostly white British donors. Close to half of all spike-specific TCRs reportedly target regions of the variants that are unmutated.

Looked up from germline, CDR1 is SGHAT and CDR2 is FQNNGV. Trimming took off 5 bases at V and 7 bases at J, with 14 bases between the two ends. This CDR3 has 13 amino acids. Generated by immunoSEQ multiplex PCR, the TCRdb table keeps only in-frame clones and is missing some. The sample holds 50,000 to 65,000 clones, 86% seen once. Regarding this clone: Its target is unknown.

J is TRBJ1-2 and V is TRBV11-2, with a possible D match to TRBD1 (6 bases). The TCR originated in an adult who received the AZD1222 COVID-19 vaccine. Sequenced here: peripheral blood, sampled 28 days after the second AZD1222 dose. The CDR3 coding sequence is TGTGCCAGCAGCCACAGGGTGGGCGGTGGCTACACCTTC. It is translated as CASSHRVGGGYTF.